Shown below are 3 T cell receptor beta chains from a single sample sequenced in a study of cytomegalovirus exposure and HLA in healthy donors. The PCR was carried out with 60 Vbeta primers and 13 Jbeta primers. TCRdb keeps only in-frame clones here, not all; method: immunoSEQ multiplex PCR. This sample has some 130,000 clones; 75% to 80% occur once, and the top ten carry around 2%. The sample was PBMCs. These receptors all come from a man aged 30 to 45 in good health and CMV-seronegative.

CDR3 amino acids: CASRRIDYNEQFF. For the CDR3, the DNA is TGTGCCAGCCGGAGGATTGATTACAATGAGCAGTTCTTC. The V call is TRBV5-6, the J call TRBJ2-1; D is perhaps TRBD2 (5 bases). The CDR3 contains 13 residues. Germline V gene data show CDR1 as SGHDT and CDR2 as YYEEEE. V was pared by 7 bases and J by 4 bases, with 12 bases between.

The J gene is TRBJ2-3, the V gene TRBV19; D ambiguous. The V gene's germline CDR1 is LNHDA and CDR2 SQIVND (reference sequence). Trimming stripped 3 bases from V and 3 bases from J, with 13 bases between. The CDR3 consists of 15 residues. This chain's CDR3 is CASSISRAGTDTQYF. The CDR3 nucleotides are TGTGCCAGTAGTATTAGCCGAGCCGGGACAGATACGCAGTATTTT.

V and J are TRBV30 and TRBJ1-2; 9 bases match TRBD1. The length of the CDR3 is 17 residues. The V gene's germline CDR1 is GTSNPN and CDR2 SVGIG (reference sequence). Trimming cost V 1 base and J 6 bases; bases outside gene matches: 15. The CDR3 bases are TGTGCCTGGAGTGATCCCTTCCGGGACAGGGCCCGGGATGGCTACACCTTC. Protein: CAWSDPFRDRARDGYTF. The full variable domain, rest sourced from reference TRBV30 and TRBJ1-2, is SQTIHQWPATLVQPVGSPLSLECTVEGTSNPNLYWYRQAAGRGLQLLFYSVGIGQISSEVPQNLSASRPQDRQFILSSKKLLLSDSGFYLCAWSDPFRDRARDGYTFGSGTRLTVV.